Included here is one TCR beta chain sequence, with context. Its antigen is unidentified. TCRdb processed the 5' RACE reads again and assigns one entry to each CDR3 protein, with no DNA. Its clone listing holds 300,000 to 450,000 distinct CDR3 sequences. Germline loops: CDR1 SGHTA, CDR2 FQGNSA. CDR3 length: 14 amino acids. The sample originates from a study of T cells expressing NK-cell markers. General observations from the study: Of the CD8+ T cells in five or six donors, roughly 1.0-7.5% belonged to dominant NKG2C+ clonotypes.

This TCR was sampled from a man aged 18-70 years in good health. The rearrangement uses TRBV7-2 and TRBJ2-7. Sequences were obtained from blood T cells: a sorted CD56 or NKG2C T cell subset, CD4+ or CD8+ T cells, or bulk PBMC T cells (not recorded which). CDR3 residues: CASSLSRSSYEQYF.